This T cell receptor beta chain comes out of a study of T cells in Graves' hyperthyroidism and ophthalmopathy. The CDR3 has 14 residues. V lost 0 bases to trimming and J lost 1 base, with 6 bases between them. Per germline, CDR1 LNHNV and CDR2 YYDKDF (reference sequence). The CDR3 regions of TCR beta were amplified from RNA transcripts. With the HTBI primer set, the TCR CDR3 went through a first round of RT-PCR. TCRdb called the multiplex PCR reads again in MiXCR, with one record for every CDR3 protein. The data show 600,000 to 700,000 distinct CDR3 sequences, with 45% seen just once and more than 7% held by the top ten. This clonotype was recorded many times. Its matching antigen is unknown. The study's findings and limits: Blood held most thyroid clonotypes expanded above 0.001 frequency.

Diagnostic decisions used clinical symptoms, serum thyroxine and TRAb, thyroid ultrasound and orbital computed tomography. The rearrangement joins TRBV15 to TRBJ1-2; D is unclear. The sequenced sample consisted of peripheral blood or thyroid tissue (not recorded which). The source is an adult man with Graves' disease, either hyperthyroidism or ophthalmopathy (not recorded which). The DNA for the CDR3 is TGTGCCACCAGCAGAGATCGGAATAACTATGGCTACACCTTC. Its protein product is CATSRDRNNYGYTF.